Below are 9 T cell receptor beta chains sequenced from a single sample in a study of blood T cell repertoires in COVID-19. Sequenced by immunoSEQ multiplex PCR; TCRdb stores in-frame clones only, minus some. The sample holds some 300,000 clones, about 87% seen once. Sequenced material: peripheral blood. Source of these receptors: a woman in her forties or fifties with COVID-19, enrolled during active disease.

The V gene is TRBV7-9, the J gene TRBJ2-1; TRBD1 aligns across 7 bases. CDR3 length equals 16 residues. Unmatched junction bases numbered 7, after V lost 3 bases and J lost 2 bases. Germline lookup yields CDR1 SEHNR and CDR2 FQNEAQ (reference sequence). CDR3 in amino acids: CASSLTGLNTYNEQFF. The CDR3 DNA reads TGTGCCAGCAGCTTGACAGGGCTAAATACCTACAATGAGCAGTTCTTC.

CDR3 sequence: CGTTSGVYNEQFF. In DNA form, the CDR3 reads TGTGGTACAACTAGCGGGGTTTACAATGAGCAGTTCTTC. The rearrangement joins TRBV12-3 or TRBV12-4 to TRBJ2-1, with 10 bases that match TRBD2. The CDR3 totals 13 residues.

This chain links TRBV18 with TRBJ2-7; TRBD1 matches at 11 bases. The ends lost 1 base at V and 7 bases at J; junction bases unmatched: 3. Germline CDR1 KGHSH, CDR2 LQKENI. This CDR3 is 14 amino acids long. The CDR3 DNA reads as TGTGCCAGCTCACCACGGGGGACAGGGGGTGAGCAGTACTTC. Translation gives CASSPRGTGGEQYF.

V and J are TRBV27 and TRBJ1-5; tentatively, D is TRBD1 (5 bases). The V gene's germline CDR1 is MNHEY and CDR2 SMNVEV (reference sequence). Trimming left V 5 bases short and J 0 bases short, with 11 bases between. This CDR3 spans 15 amino acids. CDR3 in amino acids: CASSIGQNSNQPQHF. The CDR3 nucleotides are TGTGCCAGCAGTATTGGACAAAATAGCAATCAGCCCCAGCATTTT.

The genes are TRBV5-4 and TRBJ1-4; TRBD1 aligns across 7 bases. Germline CDR1 SGHNT, CDR2 YYREEE (reference sequence). The CDR3 is made up of 14 amino acids. The V segment lost 1 base and the J segment 8 bases; nucleotides outside the gene matches: 5. CDR3 protein: CASSLQGGREKLFF. The CDR3 DNA reads as TGTGCCAGCAGCTTGCAGGGGGGTCGGGAAAAACTGTTTTTT.

The CDR3 DNA sequence: TGTGCCAGCAAGGTCGGCAGGTCCGGTCCAGATACGCAGTATTTT. This translates into CASKVGRSGPDTQYF. The chain combines TRBV6-5 with TRBJ2-3; D call uncertain. Germline lookup yields CDR1 MNHEY and CDR2 SVGAGI. V was cut by 7 bases and J by 4 bases, with 18 bases left in between. This CDR3 is built from 15 residues.

The chain has TRBV12-5 and TRBJ2-5; 9 positions agree with TRBD1. J was trimmed by 3 bases and V by 6 bases; bases with no gene match: 11. Germline loops: CDR1 LGHNT, CDR2 FRNRAP. The CDR3 runs to 16 residues. The chain's CDR3 is CASGFDTGTGKETQYF. In nucleotides, the CDR3 is TGTGCTAGTGGATTCGATACCGGGACAGGGAAAGAGACCCAGTACTTC.

As DNA, the CDR3 is TGTGCCAGCAGTGACCCTACAGGGTGGAACACTGAAGCTTTCTTT. This encodes CASSDPTGWNTEAFF. The rearrangement uses TRBV6-1 and TRBJ1-1; tentatively, D is TRBD1 (6 bases). V was clipped by 3 bases and J by 1 base, with 12 bases between them. Germline assignment: CDR1 MNHNS and CDR2 SASEGT. The CDR3 runs 15 residues.

V usage is TRBV11-3 and J usage is TRBJ2-3; 7 positions match TRBD2. This CDR3 is 15 amino acids long. Trimming took 1 base from V and 1 from J; bases not matched to a gene: 2. Germline V gives CDR1 SGHNT, CDR2 YENEEA. Here the CDR3 DNA reads TGTGCCAGCAGCTTAGTCACTAGCGGCACAGATACGCAGTATTTT. Protein sequence: CASSLVTSGTDTQYF.